This T cell receptor (beta chain) was captured in a study of shared clonotypes between healthy human individuals. Study conclusions and caveats: The naive CD4 repertoires of several donors were compared, and approximately 4.7% of clonotypes were shared.

As to this clone: The antigen is unknown.

V shed 2 bases and J shed 0 bases, with 5 bases lying between them. This CDR3 spans 14 amino acids. In germline, CDR1 is MDHEN, CDR2 SYDVKM. Per the original data handling: ImmunoSEQ yielded junction-only sequences lacking quality scores, so filtering differed. Here immunoSEQ multiplex PCR was the method, and the copy in TCRdb shows in-frame clones only, minus some. V and J calls and clone size come straight from that table; D and trimming were deduced from the DNA. The sample has about 2 million clones, 90% to 95% seen once. This clonotype was sampled from a man aged 18 to 29 in good health. This chain connects TRBV28 to TRBJ2-1, with no clear D. Specimen: naive CD4+ T cells sorted from blood. Subset given: CD45RA+ positively selected. In DNA form, the CDR3 reads TGTGCCAGCAGTTTAGTAGTCTCCTACAATGAGCAGTTCTTC. Its protein product is CASSLVVSYNEQFF.